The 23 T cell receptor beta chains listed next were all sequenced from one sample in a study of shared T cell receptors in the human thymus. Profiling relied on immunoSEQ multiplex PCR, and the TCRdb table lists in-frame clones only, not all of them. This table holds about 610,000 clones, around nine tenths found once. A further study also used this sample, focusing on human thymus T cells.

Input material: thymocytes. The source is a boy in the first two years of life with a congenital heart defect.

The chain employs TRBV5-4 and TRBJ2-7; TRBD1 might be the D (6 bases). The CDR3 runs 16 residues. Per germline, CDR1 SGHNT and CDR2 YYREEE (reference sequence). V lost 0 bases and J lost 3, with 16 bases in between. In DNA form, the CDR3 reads TGTGCCAGCAGCTTGGGTCTGGGGGCCCGAGACTACGAGCAGTACTTC. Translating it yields CASSLGLGARDYEQYF.

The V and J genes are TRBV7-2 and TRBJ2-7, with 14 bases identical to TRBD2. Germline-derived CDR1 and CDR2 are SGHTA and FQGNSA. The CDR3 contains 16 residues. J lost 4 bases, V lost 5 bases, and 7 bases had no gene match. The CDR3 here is CASSLGLAGVIYEQYF. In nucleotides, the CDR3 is TGTGCCAGCAGCCTGGGACTAGCGGGAGTTATTTACGAGCAGTACTTC.

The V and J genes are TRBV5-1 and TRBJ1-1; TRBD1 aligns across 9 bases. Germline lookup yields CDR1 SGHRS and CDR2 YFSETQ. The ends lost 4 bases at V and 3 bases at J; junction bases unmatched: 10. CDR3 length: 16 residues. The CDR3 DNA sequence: TGCGCCAGCAGCCCACCAGGACAGGGGCGATACACTGAAGCTTTCTTT. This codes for CASSPPGQGRYTEAFF.

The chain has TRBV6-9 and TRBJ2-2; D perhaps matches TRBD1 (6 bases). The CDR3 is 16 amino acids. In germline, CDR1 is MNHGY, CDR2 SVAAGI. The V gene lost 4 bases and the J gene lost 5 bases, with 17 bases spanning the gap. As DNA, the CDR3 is TGTGCCAGCAGTTTACGCGGCAGGGGAAGAACCGGGGAGCTGTTTTTT. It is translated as CASSLRGRGRTGELFF.

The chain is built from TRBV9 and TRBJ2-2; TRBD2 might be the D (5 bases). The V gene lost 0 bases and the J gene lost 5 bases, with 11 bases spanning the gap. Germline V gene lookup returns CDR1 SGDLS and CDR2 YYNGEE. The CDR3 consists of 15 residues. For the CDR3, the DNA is TGTGCCAGCAGCGTAGGCGGGTCCCTGACCGGGGAGCTGTTTTTT. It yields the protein CASSVGGSLTGELFF.

Here the CDR3 reads CASSLGTVAYSEQYF. Here the CDR3 DNA reads TGTGCCAGCAGCTTGGGGACAGTTGCCTACAGCGAGCAGTACTTC. The rearrangement uses TRBV5-6 and TRBJ2-7; D perhaps matches TRBD1 (6 bases). The V end was cut by 0 bases, the J end by 6 bases, with 16 bases between. The CDR3 is made up of 15 amino acids. Germline values: CDR1 SGHDT, CDR2 YYEEEE.

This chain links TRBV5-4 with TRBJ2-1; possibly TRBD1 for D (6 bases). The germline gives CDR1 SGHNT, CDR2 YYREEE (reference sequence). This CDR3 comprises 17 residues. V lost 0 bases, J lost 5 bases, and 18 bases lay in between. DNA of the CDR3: TGTGCCAGCAGCTTGGAGGGGGTCCTTTTTTCGAACAATGAGCAGTTCTTC. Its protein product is CASSLEGVLFSNNEQFF. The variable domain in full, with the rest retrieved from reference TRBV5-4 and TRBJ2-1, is ETGVTQSPTHLIKTRGQQVTLRCSSQSGHNTVSWYQQALGQGPQFIFQYYREEENGRGNFPPRFSGLQFPNYSSELNVNALELDDSALYLCASSLEGVLFSNNEQFFGPGTRLTVL.

Written as DNA, the CDR3 is TGCGCCAGCAGCGCCCTCCTCGGGCCTACAGGGGAGCAGTTCTTC. This codes for CASSALLGPTGEQFF. J is TRBJ2-1 and V is TRBV4-3, with D perhaps TRBD1 (6 bases). The germline V gene encodes CDR1 LGHNA and CDR2 YSLEER. V shed 5 bases and J shed 10 bases, with 21 bases lying between them. The length of the CDR3 is 15 residues.

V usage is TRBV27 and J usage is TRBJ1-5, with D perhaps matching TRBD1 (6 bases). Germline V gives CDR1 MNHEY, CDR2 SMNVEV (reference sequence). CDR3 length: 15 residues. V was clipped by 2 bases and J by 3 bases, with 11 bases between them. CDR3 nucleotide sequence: TGTGCCAGCAGTTTACTAAGGGGGTCCAATCAGCCCCAGCATTTT. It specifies CASSLLRGSNQPQHF.

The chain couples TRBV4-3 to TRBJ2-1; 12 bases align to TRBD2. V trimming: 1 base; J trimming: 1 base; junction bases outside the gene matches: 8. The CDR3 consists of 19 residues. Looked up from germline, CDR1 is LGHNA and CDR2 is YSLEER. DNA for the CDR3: TGCGCCAGCAGCCAAGCACCTACTAGCGGGAGGAGTTCCTACAATGAGCAGTTCTTC. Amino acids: CASSQAPTSGRSSYNEQFF.

CDR3 protein: CASSSGLAGGTDTQYF. The CDR3 DNA is TGTGCCAGCAGCTCGGGACTAGCGGGAGGTACAGATACGCAGTATTTT. This chain joins TRBV9 and TRBJ2-3; 15 bases align to TRBD2. J lost 3 bases, V lost 4 bases, and 3 bases had no gene match. The length of the CDR3 is 16 residues. The germline V gene has CDR1 SGDLS and CDR2 YYNGEE.

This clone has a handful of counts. The CDR3 nucleotides read TGTGCCAGCCGGGGGGGCATCACTGAAGCTTTCTTT. Translated, it gives CASRGGITEAFF. The J gene is TRBJ1-1, the V gene TRBV6-1; TRBD1 might be the D (6 bases). V lost 8 bases, J lost 4 bases, and 11 bases lay in between. The CDR3 has 12 amino acids. CDR1 is MNHNS, CDR2 SASEGT, per germline.

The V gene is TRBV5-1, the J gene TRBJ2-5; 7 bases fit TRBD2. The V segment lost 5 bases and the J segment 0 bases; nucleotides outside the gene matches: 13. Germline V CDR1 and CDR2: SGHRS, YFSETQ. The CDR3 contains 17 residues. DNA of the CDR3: TGCGCCAGCAGTAAGGAGCGGGACGGCCAGGACCAAGAGACCCAGTACTTC. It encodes CASSKERDGQDQETQYF.

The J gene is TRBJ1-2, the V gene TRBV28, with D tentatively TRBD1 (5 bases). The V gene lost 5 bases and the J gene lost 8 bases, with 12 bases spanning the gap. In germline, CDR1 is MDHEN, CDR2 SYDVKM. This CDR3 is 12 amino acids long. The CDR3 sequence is CASSPWGEGYTF. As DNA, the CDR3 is TGTGCCAGCAGTCCCTGGGGGGAAGGCTACACCTTC.

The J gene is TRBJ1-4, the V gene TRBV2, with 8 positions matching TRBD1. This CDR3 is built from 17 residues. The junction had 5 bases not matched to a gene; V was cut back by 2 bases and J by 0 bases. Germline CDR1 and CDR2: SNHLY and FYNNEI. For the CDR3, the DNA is TGTGCCAGCAGTGAAAGGGACAGGAACGCAACTAATGAAAAACTGTTTTTT. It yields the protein CASSERDRNATNEKLFF.

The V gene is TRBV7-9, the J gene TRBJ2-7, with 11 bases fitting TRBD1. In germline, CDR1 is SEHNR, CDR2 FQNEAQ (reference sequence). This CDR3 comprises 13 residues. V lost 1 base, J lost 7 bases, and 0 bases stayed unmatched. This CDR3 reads CASSLGDRGEQYF. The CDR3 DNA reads TGTGCCAGCAGCTTAGGGGACAGGGGGGAGCAGTACTTC.

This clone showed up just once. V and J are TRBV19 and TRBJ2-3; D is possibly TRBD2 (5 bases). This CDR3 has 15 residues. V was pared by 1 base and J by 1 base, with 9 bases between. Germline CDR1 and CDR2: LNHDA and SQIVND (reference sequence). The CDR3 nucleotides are TGTGCCAGTAGTATAGGAGCGGCCGGCACAGATACGCAGTATTTT. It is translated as CASSIGAAGTDTQYF. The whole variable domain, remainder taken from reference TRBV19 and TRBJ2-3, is DGGITQSPKYLFRKEGQNVTLSCEQNLNHDAMYWYRQDPGQGLRLIYYSQIVNDFQKGDIAEGYSVSREKKESFPLTVTSAQKNPTAFYLCASSIGAAGTDTQYFGPGTRLTVL.

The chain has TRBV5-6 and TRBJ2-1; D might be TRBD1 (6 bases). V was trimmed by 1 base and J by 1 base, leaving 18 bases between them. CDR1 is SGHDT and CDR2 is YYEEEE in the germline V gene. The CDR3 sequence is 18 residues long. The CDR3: CASSLLGRGSKSYNEQFF. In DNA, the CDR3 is TGTGCCAGCAGCTTGCTTGGTAGGGGGAGTAAATCCTACAATGAGCAGTTCTTC.

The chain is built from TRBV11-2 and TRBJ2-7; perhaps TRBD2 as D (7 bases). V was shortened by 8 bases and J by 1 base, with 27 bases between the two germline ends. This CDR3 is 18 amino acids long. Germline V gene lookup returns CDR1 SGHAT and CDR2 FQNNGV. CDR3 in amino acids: CASRAGRGGAQVSYEQYF. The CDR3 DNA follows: TGTGCCAGCCGGGCCGGAAGAGGGGGGGCCCAGGTTTCCTACGAGCAGTACTTC.

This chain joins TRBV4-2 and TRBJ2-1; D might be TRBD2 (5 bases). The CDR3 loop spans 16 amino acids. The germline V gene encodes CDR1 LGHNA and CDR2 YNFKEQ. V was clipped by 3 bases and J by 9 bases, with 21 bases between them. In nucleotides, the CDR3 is TGTGCCAGCAGCCAGAATGGACTCAGAACTTGGTGTGAGCAGTTCTTC. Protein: CASSQNGLRTWCEQFF.

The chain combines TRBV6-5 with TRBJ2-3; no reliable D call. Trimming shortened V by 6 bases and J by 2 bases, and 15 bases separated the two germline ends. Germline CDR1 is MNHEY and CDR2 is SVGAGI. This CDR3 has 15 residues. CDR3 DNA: TGTGCCAGCAGGCCGCCCTTACTATACACAGATACGCAGTATTTT. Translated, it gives CASRPPLLYTDTQYF.

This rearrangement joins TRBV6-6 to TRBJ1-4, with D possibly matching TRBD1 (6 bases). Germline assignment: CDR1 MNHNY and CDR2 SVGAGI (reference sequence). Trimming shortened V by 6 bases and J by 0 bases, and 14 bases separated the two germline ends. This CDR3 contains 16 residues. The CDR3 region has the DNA TGTGCCAGCAGCCGGGGACAAAAGGCAACTAATGAAAAACTGTTTTTT. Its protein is CASSRGQKATNEKLFF.

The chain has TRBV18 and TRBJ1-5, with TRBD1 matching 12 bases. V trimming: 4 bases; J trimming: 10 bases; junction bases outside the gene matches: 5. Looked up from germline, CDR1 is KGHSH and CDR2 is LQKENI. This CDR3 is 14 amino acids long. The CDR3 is CASSHRDRGLPQHF. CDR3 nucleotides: TGTGCCAGCTCACACCGGGACAGGGGGCTTCCCCAGCATTTT.